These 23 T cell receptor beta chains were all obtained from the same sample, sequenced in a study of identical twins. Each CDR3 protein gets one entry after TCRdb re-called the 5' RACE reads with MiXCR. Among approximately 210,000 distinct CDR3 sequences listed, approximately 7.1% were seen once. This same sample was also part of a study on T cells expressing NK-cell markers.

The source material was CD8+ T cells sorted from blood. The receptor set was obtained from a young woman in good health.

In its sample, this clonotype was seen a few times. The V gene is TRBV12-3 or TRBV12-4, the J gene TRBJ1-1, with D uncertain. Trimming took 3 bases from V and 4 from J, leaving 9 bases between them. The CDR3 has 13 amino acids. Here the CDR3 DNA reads TGTGCCAGCAGTTTCTCTCAGGTCACTGAAGCTTTCTTT. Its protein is CASSFSQVTEAFF.

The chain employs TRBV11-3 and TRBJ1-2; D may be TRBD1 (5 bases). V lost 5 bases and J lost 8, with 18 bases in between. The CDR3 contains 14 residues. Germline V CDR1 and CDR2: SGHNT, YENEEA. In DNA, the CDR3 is TGTGCCAGCAGCCACAGGTTTGGAGGGAGCGGCTACACCTTC. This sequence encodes CASSHRFGGSGYTF.

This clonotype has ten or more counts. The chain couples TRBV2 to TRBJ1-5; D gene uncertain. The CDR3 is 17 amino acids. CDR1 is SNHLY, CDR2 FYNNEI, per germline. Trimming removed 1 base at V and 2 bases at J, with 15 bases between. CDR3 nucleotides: TGTGCCAGCAGTGAAGTTGCAGGCAGAGGCGGCAATCAGCCCCAGCATTTT. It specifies CASSEVAGRGGNQPQHF.

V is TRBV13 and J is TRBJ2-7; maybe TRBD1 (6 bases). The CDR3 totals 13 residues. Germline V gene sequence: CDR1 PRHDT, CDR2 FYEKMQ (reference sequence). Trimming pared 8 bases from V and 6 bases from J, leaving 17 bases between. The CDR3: CASGPGQICEQYF. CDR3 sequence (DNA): TGTGCCAGCGGCCCCGGACAGATCTGCGAGCAGTACTTC. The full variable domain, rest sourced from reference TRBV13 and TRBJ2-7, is AAGVIQSPRHLIKEKRETATLKCYPIPRHDTVYWYQQGPGQDPQFLISFYEKMQSDKGSIPDRFSAQQFSDYHSELNMSSLELGDSALYFCASGPGQICEQYFGPGTRLTVT.

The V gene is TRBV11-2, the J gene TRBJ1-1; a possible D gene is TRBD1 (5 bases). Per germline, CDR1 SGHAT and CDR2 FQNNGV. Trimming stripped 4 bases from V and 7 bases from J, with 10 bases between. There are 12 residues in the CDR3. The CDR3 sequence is CASSWGDFEAFF. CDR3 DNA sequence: TGTGCCAGCAGCTGGGGGGATTTTGAAGCTTTCTTT.

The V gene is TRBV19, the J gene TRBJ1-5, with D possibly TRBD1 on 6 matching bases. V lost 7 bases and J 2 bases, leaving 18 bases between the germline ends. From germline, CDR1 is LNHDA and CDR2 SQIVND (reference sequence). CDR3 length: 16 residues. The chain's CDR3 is CASKSRTEVGNQPQHF. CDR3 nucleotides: TGTGCCAGTAAGTCCCGGACAGAAGTGGGCAATCAGCCCCAGCATTTT. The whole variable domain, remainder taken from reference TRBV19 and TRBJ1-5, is DGGITQSPKYLFRKEGQNVTLSCEQNLNHDAMYWYRQDPGQGLRLIYYSQIVNDFQKGDIAEGYSVSREKKESFPLTVTSAQKNPTAFYLCASKSRTEVGNQPQHFGDGTRLSIL.

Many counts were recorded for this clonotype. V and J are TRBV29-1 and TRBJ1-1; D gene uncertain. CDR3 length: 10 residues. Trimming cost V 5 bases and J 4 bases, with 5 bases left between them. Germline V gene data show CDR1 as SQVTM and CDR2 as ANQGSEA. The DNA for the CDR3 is TGCAGCGTTCTTAGCACTGAAGCTTTCTTT. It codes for CSVLSTEAFF.

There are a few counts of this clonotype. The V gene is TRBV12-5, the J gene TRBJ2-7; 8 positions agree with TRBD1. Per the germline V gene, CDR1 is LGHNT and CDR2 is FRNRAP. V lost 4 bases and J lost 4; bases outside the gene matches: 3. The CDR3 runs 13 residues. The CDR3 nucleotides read TGTGCTAGTGGTTGGGACAGGAATTACGAGCAGTACTTC. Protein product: CASGWDRNYEQYF.

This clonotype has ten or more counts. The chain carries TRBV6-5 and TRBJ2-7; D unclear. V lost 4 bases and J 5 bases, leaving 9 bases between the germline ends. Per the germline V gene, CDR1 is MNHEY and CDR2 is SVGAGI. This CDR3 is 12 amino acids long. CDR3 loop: CASSSTGHEQYF. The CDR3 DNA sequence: TGTGCCAGCAGTTCGACGGGCCACGAGCAGTACTTC.

The CDR3 nucleotides are TGCAGCGTATATGGGTCAGCCTACAATGAGCAGTTCTTC. Its protein product is CSVYGSAYNEQFF. The V gene is TRBV29-1, the J gene TRBJ2-1; no firm D call. Trimming left V 6 bases short and J 2 bases short, with 11 bases between. The CDR3 is 13 amino acids. Germline V lookup: CDR1 SQVTM, CDR2 ANQGSEA.

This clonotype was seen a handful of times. CDR3 in DNA: TGCAGCGCCAGAATCCGGGACAGGGAAACCTACGAGCAGTACTTC. This encodes CSARIRDRETYEQYF. The chain has TRBV20-1 and TRBJ2-7; 9 nucleotides match TRBD1. CDR3 length: 15 amino acids. Germline values: CDR1 DFQATT, CDR2 SNEGSKA (reference sequence).

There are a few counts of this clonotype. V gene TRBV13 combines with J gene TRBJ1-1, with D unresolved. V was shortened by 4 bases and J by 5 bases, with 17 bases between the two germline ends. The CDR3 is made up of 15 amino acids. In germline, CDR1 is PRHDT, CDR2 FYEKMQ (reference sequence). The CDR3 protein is CASSSDQVPGTEAFF. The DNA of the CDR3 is TGTGCCAGCAGCTCCGACCAGGTACCGGGAACTGAAGCTTTCTTT.

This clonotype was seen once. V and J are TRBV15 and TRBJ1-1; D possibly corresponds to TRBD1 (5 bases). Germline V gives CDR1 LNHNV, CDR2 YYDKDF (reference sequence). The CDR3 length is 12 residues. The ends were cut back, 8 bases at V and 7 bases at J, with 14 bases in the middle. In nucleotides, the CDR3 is TGTGCCACCCGGACAAGTCAAGGTGAAGCTTTCTTT. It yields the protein CATRTSQGEAFF.

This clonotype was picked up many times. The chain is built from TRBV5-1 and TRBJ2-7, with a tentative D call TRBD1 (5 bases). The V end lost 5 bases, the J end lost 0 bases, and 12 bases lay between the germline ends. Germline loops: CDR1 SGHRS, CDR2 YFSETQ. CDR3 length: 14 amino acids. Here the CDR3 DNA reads TGCGCCAGCAGTGTGACAGTATTCTCCTACGAGCAGTACTTC. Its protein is CASSVTVFSYEQYF. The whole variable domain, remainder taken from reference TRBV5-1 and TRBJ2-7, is KAGVTQTPRYLIKTRGQQVTLSCSPISGHRSVSWYQQTPGQGLQFLFEYFSETQRNKGNFPGRFSGRQFSNSRSEMNVSTLELGDSALYLCASSVTVFSYEQYFGPGTRLTVT.

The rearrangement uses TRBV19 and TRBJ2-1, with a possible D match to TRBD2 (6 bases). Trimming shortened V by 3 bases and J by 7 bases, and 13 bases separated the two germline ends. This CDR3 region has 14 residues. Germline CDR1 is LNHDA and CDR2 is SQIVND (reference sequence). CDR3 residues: CASSIGGVGNEQFF. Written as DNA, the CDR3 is TGTGCCAGTAGTATTGGAGGGGTGGGGAATGAGCAGTTCTTC.

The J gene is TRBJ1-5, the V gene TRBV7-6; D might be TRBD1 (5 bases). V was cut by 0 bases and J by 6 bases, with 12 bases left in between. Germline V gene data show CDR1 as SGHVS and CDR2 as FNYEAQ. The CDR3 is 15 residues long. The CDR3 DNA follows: TGTGCCAGCAGCTTAGCGGAGGGAACAGGTCAGCCCCAGCATTTT. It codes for CASSLAEGTGQPQHF.

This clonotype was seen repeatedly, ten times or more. CDR3 amino acids: CASSLRGDKNIQYF. The CDR3 DNA reads TGTGCCAGCAGCTTAAGAGGGGACAAAAACATTCAGTACTTC. The chain uses TRBV13 and TRBJ2-4, with D perhaps assigned TRBD1 or TRBD2 (5 bases each). The CDR3 runs to 14 residues. CDR1 PRHDT and CDR2 FYEKMQ come from the germline V gene (reference sequence). Trimming stripped 2 bases from V and 3 bases from J, with 8 bases between.

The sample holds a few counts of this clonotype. The CDR3: CSARDGLAWDNEQFF. In nucleotides, the CDR3 is TGCAGTGCTAGAGACGGACTAGCGTGGGACAATGAGCAGTTCTTC. The genes are TRBV20-1 and TRBJ2-1, with TRBD2 matching over 9 bases. J lost 5 bases, V lost 0 bases, and 5 bases had no gene match. This CDR3 has 15 residues. The germline CDR1 and CDR2 sequences are DFQATT and SNEGSKA (reference sequence).

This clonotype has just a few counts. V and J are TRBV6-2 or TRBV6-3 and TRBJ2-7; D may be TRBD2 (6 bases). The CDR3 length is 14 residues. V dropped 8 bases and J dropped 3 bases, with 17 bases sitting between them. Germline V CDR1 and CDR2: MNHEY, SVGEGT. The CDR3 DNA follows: TGTGCCAGCCACCCCCGACTAGAAGTCTACGAGCAGTACTTC. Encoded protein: CASHPRLEVYEQYF.

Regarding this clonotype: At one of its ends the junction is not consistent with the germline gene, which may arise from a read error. This CDR3 is CASSPGTGPTDTQYF. In DNA form, the CDR3 reads TGTGCTAGCAGCCCTGGGACAGGGCCGACAGATACGCAGTATTTT. The chain employs TRBV7-7 and TRBJ2-3, with 9 bases matching TRBD1. The CDR3 is 15 residues long. The germline V gene has CDR1 SSHAT and CDR2 FNYEAQ (reference sequence).

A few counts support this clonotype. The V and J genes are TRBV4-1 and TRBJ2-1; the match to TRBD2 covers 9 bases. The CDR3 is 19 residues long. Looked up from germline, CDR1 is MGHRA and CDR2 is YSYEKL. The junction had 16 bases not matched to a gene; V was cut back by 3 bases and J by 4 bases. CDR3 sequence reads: CASSHPPSSRAGGYNEQFF. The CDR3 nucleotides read TGCGCCAGCAGCCACCCCCCGAGTAGCCGGGCGGGGGGGTACAATGAGCAGTTCTTC.

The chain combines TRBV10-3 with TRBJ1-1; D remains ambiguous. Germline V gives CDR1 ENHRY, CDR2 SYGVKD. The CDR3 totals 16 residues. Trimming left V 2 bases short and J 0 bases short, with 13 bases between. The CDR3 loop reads CAISEASRAVNTEAFF. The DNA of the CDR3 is TGTGCCATCAGTGAGGCTTCCCGGGCGGTGAACACTGAAGCTTTCTTT.

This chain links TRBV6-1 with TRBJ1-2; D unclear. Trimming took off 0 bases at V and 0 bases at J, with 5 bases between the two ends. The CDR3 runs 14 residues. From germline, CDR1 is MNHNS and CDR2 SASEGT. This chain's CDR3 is CASSEASPNYGYTF. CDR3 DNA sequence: TGTGCCAGCAGTGAAGCGTCCCCTAACTATGGCTACACCTTC.